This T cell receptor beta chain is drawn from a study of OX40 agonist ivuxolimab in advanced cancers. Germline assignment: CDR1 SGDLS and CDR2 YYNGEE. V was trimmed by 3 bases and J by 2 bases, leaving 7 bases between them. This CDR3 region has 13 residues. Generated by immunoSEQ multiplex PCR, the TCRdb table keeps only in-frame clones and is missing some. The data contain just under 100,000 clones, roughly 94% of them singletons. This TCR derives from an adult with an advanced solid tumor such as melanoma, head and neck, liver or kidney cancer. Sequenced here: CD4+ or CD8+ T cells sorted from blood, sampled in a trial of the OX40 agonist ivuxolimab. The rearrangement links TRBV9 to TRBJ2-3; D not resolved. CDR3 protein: CASSATFTDTQYF. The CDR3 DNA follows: TGTGCCAGCAGCGCCACGTTCACAGATACGCAGTATTTT.